The 16 T cell receptor beta chains presented below share a single source sample, sequenced in a study of blood T cell repertoires in COVID-19. The method was immunoSEQ multiplex PCR; TCRdb's version includes in-frame clones alone and lacks a portion of them. The sample yields about 350,000 clones, 87% seen once. Material: PBMCs or T cells enriched from blood (not recorded which). The receptors stem from a woman between 25 and 40 years old who had recovered from COVID-19.

The chain employs TRBV6-1 and TRBJ2-1; 8 positions match TRBD1. The CDR3 runs to 16 residues. The V gene's germline CDR1 is MNHNS and CDR2 SASEGT. Germline trimming cut 3 bases from V and 10 bases from J; bases unmatched to any gene: 14. For the CDR3, the DNA is TGTGCCAGCAGTGACCTCAGGGGGCCTGGTTCTGGCGAGCAGTTCTTC. This sequence encodes CASSDLRGPGSGEQFF.

This chain links TRBV7-6 with TRBJ1-5, with 7 nucleotides matching TRBD1. V lost 1 base and J lost 6; bases outside the gene matches: 6. The CDR3 extends over 15 amino acids. The germline V gene encodes CDR1 SGHVS and CDR2 FNYEAQ. CDR3 loop: CASSLEQGFGQPQHF. The CDR3 region has the DNA TGTGCCAGCAGCTTAGAACAGGGGTTTGGTCAGCCCCAGCATTTT.

This clone was detected only a few times. The rearrangement joins TRBV28 to TRBJ2-2; TRBD2 might be the D (5 bases). Trimming stripped 10 bases from V and 0 bases from J, with 18 bases between. This CDR3 has 16 residues. Germline CDR1 reads MDHEN; CDR2 reads SYDVKM. The CDR3 DNA reads TGTGCCACACTCGGCGGGCGGCTAGCGAACACCGGGGAGCTGTTTTTT. This gives the protein CATLGGRLANTGELFF.

The V call is TRBV5-4, the J call TRBJ1-4; TRBD1 agrees at 7 bases. CDR1 is SGHNT and CDR2 is YYREEE in the germline V gene (reference sequence). V shed 0 bases, J shed 2 bases, and the junction held 7 bases outside the gene matches. The CDR3 runs to 17 residues. The CDR3 DNA reads as TGTGCCAGCAGCTTGGGGGGGCCGGGACAGACTAATGAAAAACTGTTTTTT. Its translation: CASSLGGPGQTNEKLFF. Filled out from reference TRBV5-4 and TRBJ1-4, the complete variable domain reads ETGVTQSPTHLIKTRGQQVTLRCSSQSGHNTVSWYQQALGQGPQFIFQYYREEENGRGNFPPRFSGLQFPNYSSELNVNALELDDSALYLCASSLGGPGQTNEKLFFGSGTQLSVL.

This clone appeared a single time. V and J are TRBV28 and TRBJ2-6, with 9 bases matching TRBD1. Per germline, CDR1 MDHEN and CDR2 SYDVKM. V dropped 5 bases and J dropped 2; count of bases not matched to a gene: 4. The length of the CDR3 is 16 residues. The chain's CDR3 is CASSPGTGPGANVLTF. DNA of the CDR3: TGTGCCAGCAGTCCAGGGACAGGGCCTGGGGCCAACGTCCTGACTTTC.

J is TRBJ2-1 and V is TRBV19; 8 nucleotides line up with TRBD2. The germline gives CDR1 LNHDA, CDR2 SQIVND (reference sequence). The CDR3 contains 15 residues. With V trimmed by 7 bases and J by 3 bases, 8 bases remained unmatched. The CDR3 DNA reads as TGTGCCAGTACCCGCGCGGGGGGCCTCTACAATGAGCAGTTCTTC. This gives the protein CASTRAGGLYNEQFF.

The V and J genes are TRBV9 and TRBJ1-6; D is unresolved. Germline values: CDR1 SGDLS, CDR2 YYNGEE. The CDR3 totals 17 residues. Trimming cost V 0 bases and J 0 bases, with 10 bases left between them. The CDR3 DNA reads TGTGCCAGCAGCGTAGGTCCAAGGAGCTCCTATAATTCACCCCTCCACTTT. It yields the protein CASSVGPRSSYNSPLHF. Based on the CDR3 plus reference TRBV9 and TRBJ1-6, the full variable domain is DSGVTQTPKHLITATGQRVTLRCSPRSGDLSVYWYQQSLDQGLQFLIQYYNGEERAKGNILERFSAQQFPDLHSELNLSSLELGDSALYFCASSVGPRSSYNSPLHFGNGTRLTVT.

The chain employs TRBV21-1 and TRBJ1-1; TRBD1 reflects the table's D call only, with no check against the DNA. TRBV21-1 is a listed pseudogene. The CDR3 extends over 15 amino acids. CDR3 loop: CASSKVPQLNTEAFF. CDR3 nucleotide sequence: TGTGCCAGCAGCAAAGTACCCCAGTTGAACACTGAAGCTTTCTTT.

This chain connects TRBV12-3 or TRBV12-4 to TRBJ2-7; D is undetermined. This CDR3 spans 11 amino acids. Trimming cost V 6 bases and J 6 bases, with 9 bases left between them. In DNA, the CDR3 is TGTGCCAGCAGCTCAGGAAGCGAGCAGTACTTC. It codes for CASSSGSEQYF.

This rearrangement joins TRBV4-2 to TRBJ2-5; D call uncertain. Looked up from germline, CDR1 is LGHNA and CDR2 is YNFKEQ. The CDR3 is made up of 14 amino acids. Between the trimmed V and J ends, which lost 1 base and 3 bases, there was a span of 9 bases. CDR3 in amino acids: CASSQVSLEETQYF. DNA of the CDR3: TGTGCCAGCAGCCAAGTGTCCCTCGAAGAGACCCAGTACTTC.

This chain uses TRBV27 with TRBJ2-2; the match to TRBD1 covers 8 bases. V shed 8 bases, J shed 5 bases, and the junction held 13 bases outside the gene matches. This CDR3 region has 16 residues. Germline V gene lookup returns CDR1 MNHEY and CDR2 SMNVEV (reference sequence). CDR3 sequence (DNA): TGTGCCAGCGGCACGTTTAGGACAGGGAGGACCGGGGAGCTGTTTTTT. Translating it yields CASGTFRTGRTGELFF.

J is TRBJ1-5 and V is TRBV11-2; 9 bases are shared with TRBD1. This CDR3 contains 14 residues. The germline CDR1 and CDR2 sequences are SGHAT and FQNNGV. V shed 5 bases, J shed 5 bases, and the junction held 4 bases outside the gene matches. The CDR3 reads CASSLGQGYQPQHF. The CDR3 DNA sequence: TGTGCCAGCAGCCTAGGACAGGGGTATCAGCCCCAGCATTTT.

The chain links TRBV7-8 to TRBJ2-7; D perhaps matches TRBD1 (6 bases). The CDR3 runs 16 residues. Germline V gene lookup returns CDR1 SGHVS and CDR2 FQNEAQ. The germline V and J ends were trimmed by 4 bases and 6 bases, with 22 bases remaining between them. CDR3 in DNA: TGTGCCAGCAGCTCGGGCCGACAGGTTCCGAGGGGCGAGCAGTACTTC. It translates to CASSSGRQVPRGEQYF.

The J gene is TRBJ1-3, the V gene TRBV13; tentatively, D is TRBD1 (5 bases). This CDR3 is 14 amino acids long. Germline V gene data show CDR1 as PRHDT and CDR2 as FYEKMQ (reference sequence). Trimming cost V 5 bases and J 2 bases, with 10 bases left between them. The CDR3 DNA is TGTGCCAGCAGCCCACAGGTCACTGGAAACACCATATATTTT. It codes for CASSPQVTGNTIYF.

V gene TRBV6-1 combines with J gene TRBJ1-2, with D uncertain. The CDR3 covers 15 residues. In germline, CDR1 is MNHNS, CDR2 SASEGT. Trimming cost V 0 bases and J 2 bases, with 10 bases left between them. This chain's CDR3 is CASSEALKANYGYTF. The CDR3 DNA sequence: TGTGCCAGCAGTGAAGCGCTGAAAGCGAACTATGGCTACACCTTC.

The chain is built from TRBV27 and TRBJ2-7, with 7 bases aligning to TRBD2. This CDR3 region has 14 residues. After removal of 5 bases from V and 4 bases from J, the junction contained 8 bases not matched to a gene. Germline V gives CDR1 MNHEY, CDR2 SMNVEV (reference sequence). The CDR3 sequence: CASSRAGGRYEQYF. DNA for the CDR3: TGTGCCAGCAGTCGAGCCGGGGGGAGGTACGAGCAGTACTTC.